This record concerns one TCR beta chain sequence. Its antigen is undetermined. RNA transcripts provided the source from which TCR beta CDR3 regions were amplified. A set of HTBI primers served as the primers for a first-round RT-PCR of the TCR CDR3. TCRdb redid the calling of the multiplex PCR reads with MiXCR, one entry per CDR3 protein. The data show 490,000 or so distinct CDR3 sequences, approximately 23% seen once. The sample belongs to a study of T cells in Graves' hyperthyroidism and ophthalmopathy. Patients having uncontrolled infection, another autoimmune disease, pregnancy or lactation were not included. Whole-study findings and limits: Appearing also in blood were most of the thyroid clonotypes expanded above 0.001. In validation, the model predicted ophthalmopathy. These predictions came a median about 6.2 months before onset.

CDR1 is LNHDA and CDR2 is SQIVND in the germline V gene (reference sequence). V was pared by 3 bases and J by 3 bases, with 14 bases between. This CDR3 comprises 15 residues. The J gene is TRBJ1-2, the V gene TRBV19, with D possibly TRBD1 on 5 matching bases. Material: blood. This sequence originates from a woman between 65 and 79 years old with Graves' ophthalmopathy. The chain's CDR3 is CASSMIWGSDYGYTF. Written as DNA, the CDR3 is TGTGCCAGTAGTATGATCTGGGGGTCGGACTATGGCTACACCTTC.